Listed below are T cell receptor beta chains from one sample, sequenced in a study of cytomegalovirus exposure and HLA in healthy donors. Measured with immunoSEQ multiplex PCR; TCRdb has only the in-frame clones, and not every one. The table has 110,000 to 150,000 clones, roughly 65% seen once. The sequenced sample consisted of PBMCs. The receptors derive from a woman aged 25 to 39 in good health and CMV-seronegative. The CDR3 runs from the conserved cysteine through the conserved F or W. A D gene is named only where the DNA matches it firmly. Clone size is shown for a subset of rows, as once, few, many or a class of expanded clone.

TRBV5-6,TRBJ1-3,.,.,CASSGTARSGNTIYF,TGTGCCAGCAGCGGTACAGCCCGCTCTGGAAACACCATATATTTT
TRBV7-8,TRBJ2-3,.,TRBD2,CASSLVSLGLAGSPSTDTQYF,TGTGCCAGCAGCTTAGTGAGTTTAGGACTAGCGGGTTCTCCTAGCACAGATACGCAGTATTTT
TRBV7-3,TRBJ1-3,.,.,CASSPRAGDGNTIYF,TGTGCCAGCAGCCCTCGGGCAGGGGATGGAAACACCATATATTTT
TRBV7-3,TRBJ2-2,few,TRBD2,CASSLQAGTNTGELFF,TGTGCCAGCAGCTTACAAGCGGGGACGAACACCGGGGAGCTGTTTTTT
TRBV6-5,TRBJ2-7,few,.,CASKTGLREMEQYF,TGTGCCAGCAAAACGGGACTCCGAGAAATGGAGCAGTACTTC
TRBV19,TRBJ2-7,.,.,CASSIQGGRYEQYF,TGTGCCAGTAGTATCCAGGGGGGCAGGTACGAGCAGTACTTC
TRBV19,TRBJ2-3,.,TRBD2,CASSGRAGGSTDTQYF,TGTGCCAGTAGCGGGAGAGCGGGGGGGAGCACAGATACGCAGTATTTT
TRBV28,TRBJ1-5,.,.,CASSSRRQPQHF,TGTGCCAGCAGTTCCCGCAGACAGCCCCAGCATTTT
TRBV2,TRBJ2-1,.,TRBD2,CASVTSGGEQFF,TGTGCCAGCGTCACTAGCGGGGGTGAGCAGTTCTTC
TRBV7-9,TRBJ2-1,once,.,CASSLGIGGADEQFF,TGTGCCAGCAGCTTAGGGATTGGGGGGGCCGATGAGCAGTTCTTC
TRBV2,TRBJ2-5,.,.,CASSARGKETQYF,TGTGCCAGCAGCGCGAGAGGGAAAGAGACCCAGTACTTC
TRBV9,TRBJ2-5,.,TRBD1,CASSVDPGTDQETQYF,TGTGCCAGCAGCGTAGACCCAGGGACAGACCAAGAGACCCAGTACTTC
TRBV7-2,TRBJ1-6,once,.,CASSLEGAINSPLHF,TGTGCCAGCAGCTTGGAAGGGGCCATTAATTCACCCCTCCACTTT
TRBV28,TRBJ1-5,.,.,CASSFNSRGNNQPQHF,TGTGCCAGCAGTTTCAATTCCAGGGGTAACAATCAGCCCCAGCATTTT
TRBV6-6,TRBJ1-5,.,.,CASSLRAGGNQPQHF,TGTGCCAGCAGCCTTAGGGCAGGGGGCAATCAGCCCCAGCATTTT
TRBV7-2,TRBJ2-2,.,TRBD1,CASSPQTGDHGELFF,TGTGCCAGCAGCCCTCAGACAGGGGATCACGGGGAGCTGTTTTTT
TRBV19,TRBJ1-1,.,.,CASTTLWARGEAFF,TGTGCCAGTACCACACTATGGGCGCGAGGGGAAGCTTTCTTT
TRBV11-2,TRBJ2-1,.,TRBD2,CASSFGLALVEQFF,TGTGCCAGCAGCTTCGGACTAGCGTTGGTTGAGCAGTTCTTC
TRBV6-5,TRBJ2-2,.,TRBD2,CASSYSAGGRTGELFF,TGTGCCAGCAGTTACTCGGCGGGAGGTCGGACCGGGGAGCTGTTTTTT
TRBV7-9,TRBJ1-1,once,.,CASGADYTEAFF,TGTGCCAGCGGGGCAGACTACACTGAAGCTTTCTTT
TRBV18,TRBJ1-1,.,TRBD1,CASSPFDRGLDTEAFF,TGTGCCAGCTCACCATTCGACAGGGGGTTGGACACTGAAGCTTTCTTT
TRBV6-5,TRBJ2-1,.,TRBD1,CASSWDSFSYNEQFF,TGTGCCAGCAGTTGGGACAGTTTCTCCTACAATGAGCAGTTCTTC
TRBV10-3,TRBJ2-7,.,TRBD2,CAISEPTGTSGRVPYEQYF,TGTGCCATCAGTGAACCAACAGGGACCAGCGGGAGGGTTCCCTACGAGCAGTACTTC
TRBV28,TRBJ2-5,.,TRBD1,CASRGPGQEETQYF,TGTGCCAGCAGGGGACCGGGACAGGAAGAGACCCAGTACTTC
TRBV5-6,TRBJ2-7,.,TRBD2,CASTLVGTSGGGQYF,TGTGCCAGCACCCTTGTCGGGACTAGCGGAGGGGGTCAGTACTTC
TRBV2,TRBJ1-4,few,.,CASSTQGEKLFF,TGTGCCAGCAGTACTCAGGGTGAAAAACTGTTTTTT
TRBV5-1,TRBJ1-1,.,.,CASSFVSGEGTEAFF,TGCGCCAGCAGCTTTGTATCGGGCGAGGGCACTGAAGCTTTCTTT
TRBV9,TRBJ1-1,.,.,CASSATGHMNTEAFF,TGTGCCAGCAGCGCTACGGGACATATGAACACTGAAGCTTTCTTT
TRBV7-3,TRBJ2-1,.,TRBD2,CASSQGQRGRAMGEQFF,TGTGCCAGCAGTCAGGGACAACGCGGGAGGGCCATGGGTGAGCAGTTCTTC
TRBV7-3,TRBJ2-7,.,TRBD1,CASSLMGQGYEQYF,TGTGCCAGCAGCTTAATGGGACAGGGTTACGAGCAGTACTTC
TRBV7-9,TRBJ1-4,.,TRBD1,CSSSTGTGGAGANEKLFF,TGTTCCAGCAGCACCGGGACAGGGGGCGCGGGAGCTAATGAAAAACTGTTTTTT
TRBV7-7,TRBJ2-1,.,TRBD2,CASSQQLAGVGNEQFF,TGTGCTAGCAGCCAACAGTTAGCGGGAGTTGGGAATGAGCAGTTCTTC
TRBV19,TRBJ2-3,.,TRBD1,CASRGDRDTDTQYF,TGTGCCAGCAGAGGGGACAGGGACACAGATACGCAGTATTTT
TRBV13,TRBJ2-1,.,TRBD2,CASSPRLAGGLDEQFF,TGTGCCAGCAGCCCCAGACTAGCGGGAGGGTTGGATGAGCAGTTCTTC
TRBV4-1,TRBJ1-2,.,TRBD1,CASSQAGTDYGYTF,TGCGCCAGCAGCCAAGCCGGGACAGACTATGGCTACACCTTC
TRBV29-1,TRBJ2-7,.,.,CSVDQGPLGEQYF,TGCAGCGTTGATCAGGGTCCACTCGGCGAGCAGTACTTC
TRBV29-1,TRBJ2-1,.,TRBD2,CSSREREADEQFF,TGCAGCTCCCGAGAGCGGGAGGCGGATGAGCAGTTCTTC
TRBV2,TRBJ2-1,.,.,CASSESVRGRVQFF,TGTGCCAGCAGTGAGAGTGTTAGGGGTCGGGTGCAGTTCTTC
TRBV30,TRBJ2-3,few,.,CAWSIIDTQYF,TGTGCCTGGAGTATCATAGATACGCAGTATTTT
TRBV6-6,TRBJ1-1,.,TRBD1,CASSWQGGGEAFF,TGTGCCAGCAGTTGGCAGGGGGGTGGTGAAGCTTTCTTT
TRBV5-4,TRBJ2-3,once,TRBD1,CASSLRQGGTDTQYF,TGTGCCAGCAGCTTGAGACAGGGCGGTACAGATACGCAGTATTTT
TRBV5-1,TRBJ1-2,few,.,CASSFEAGKGGYTF,TGCGCCAGCAGCTTTGAAGCAGGGAAGGGAGGCTACACCTTC
TRBV19,TRBJ2-2,.,.,CASNREGPEELFF,TGTGCCAGTAACAGGGAAGGGCCGGAGGAGCTGTTTTTT
TRBV7-3,TRBJ2-3,.,.,CASSLGTSRTDTQYF,TGTGCCAGCAGCTTAGGGACATCGAGGACAGATACGCAGTATTTT
TRBV9,TRBJ1-4,.,TRBD1,CASSSSSRGEKLFF,TGTGCCAGCAGCTCATCGAGCAGGGGGGAAAAACTGTTTTTT
TRBV28,TRBJ2-7,.,TRBD1,CASSFPGQGPYEQYF,TGTGCCAGCAGTTTTCCGGGACAGGGACCCTACGAGCAGTACTTC
TRBV11-3,TRBJ1-3,.,.,CASSSGVHAGDSGNTIYF,TGTGCCAGCAGCTCAGGGGTTCACGCGGGCGACTCTGGAAACACCATATATTTT
TRBV5-1,TRBJ2-3,.,.,CASQKSPTGGGDTQYF,TGCGCCAGCCAAAAGTCACCCACAGGCGGTGGAGATACGCAGTATTTT
TRBV18,TRBJ1-4,once,TRBD1,CASSPQARGEKLFF,TGTGCCAGCTCACCACAGGCCAGGGGGGAAAAACTGTTTTTT
TRBV6-4,TRBJ2-1,.,TRBD2,CASSDSKRGFNNEQFF,TGTGCCAGCAGTGACTCAAAGCGGGGGTTCAACAATGAGCAGTTCTTC
TRBV25-1,TRBJ2-1,.,TRBD2,CASSEGRIAGSSYNEQFF,TGTGCCAGCAGTGAGGGCCGTATAGCGGGTTCTTCCTACAATGAGCAGTTCTTC
TRBV6-5,TRBJ1-1,few,.,CAAGGGTGRGTEAFF,TGTGCCGCGGGAGGGGGAACTGGACGGGGCACTGAAGCTTTCTTT
TRBV6-1,TRBJ1-5,once,.,CASSEPRGGQSNQPQHF,TGTGCCAGCAGTGAACCCCGTGGAGGGCAGTCCAATCAGCCCCAGCATTTT
TRBV5-1,TRBJ1-6,.,.,CASSPAGDYNSPLHF,TGCGCCAGCTCCCCAGCCGGGGACTATAATTCACCCCTCCACTTT
TRBV28,TRBJ2-1,.,.,CASRGAGTTYNEQFF,TGTGCCAGCAGGGGGGCCGGGACTACTTACAATGAGCAGTTCTTC
TRBV7-2,TRBJ2-5,.,TRBD2,CASSFNSGGETQYF,TGTGCCAGCAGCTTTAACAGCGGGGGGGAGACCCAGTACTTC
TRBV6-1,TRBJ2-7,.,TRBD2,CASSGQAGVLYEQYF,TGTGCCAGCAGTGGACAAGCGGGAGTACTCTACGAGCAGTACTTC
TRBV6-5,TRBJ1-5,.,.,CASSEGFQGPQHF,TGTGCCAGCAGTGAGGGCTTCCAAGGGCCCCAGCATTTT
TRBV9,TRBJ2-3,.,TRBD2,CASSAASGGDTQYF,TGTGCCAGCAGCGCTGCTAGCGGGGGAGATACGCAGTATTTT
TRBV5-8,TRBJ2-3,.,TRBD1,CASSSWTGGWGTDTQYF,TGTGCCAGCAGCTCCTGGACAGGGGGCTGGGGCACAGATACGCAGTATTTT